The rows below give T cell receptor beta chains drawn from one sample of a study of blood T cell repertoires in COVID-19. TCRdb's table, derived via immunoSEQ multiplex PCR, lists solely in-frame clones and lacks some. Seen here are approximately 330,000 clones, 90% observed once, and the top ten hold under 1.1%. Material: peripheral blood. The source is a middle-aged woman with COVID-19, enrolled during active disease. Both conserved end residues are part of each CDR3. A D gene is named only where the DNA matches it firmly. For some rows the clone size is stated as once, few or many, or as a class when expanded; others skip it.

>TRBD1|NA|TRBJ2-2|TRBV4-1
CASSQDQTGIWAGELFF
TGCGCCAGCAGCCAAGATCAGACAGGGATATGGGCCGGGGAGCTGTTTTTT
>NA|NA|TRBJ1-4|TRBV9
CASSVGALNEKLFF
TGTGCCAGCAGCGTAGGGGCTCTTAATGAAAAACTGTTTTTT
>NA|NA|TRBJ1-2|TRBV6-2/TRBV6-3
CASSYEGGYGYTF
TGTGCCAGCAGTTACGAGGGCGGCTATGGCTACACCTTC
>NA|NA|TRBJ1-1|TRBV12-3/TRBV12-4
CASSLSGPVEAFF
TGTGCCAGCAGTTTGTCAGGGCCGGTTGAAGCTTTCTTT
>NA|once|TRBJ2-7|TRBV3-1/TRBV3-2
CASSQDGRPCYEQYF
TGTGCCAGCAGCCAAGATGGGAGGCCATGTTACGAGCAGTACTTC
>TRBD1|NA|TRBJ1-5|TRBV30
CAWGDRGNQPQHF
TGTGCCTGGGGGGACAGGGGCAATCAGCCCCAGCATTTT
>NA|NA|TRBJ1-5|TRBV25-1
CASSSGEGLNQPQHF
TGTGCCAGCAGTTCGGGGGAGGGGCTCAATCAGCCCCAGCATTTT
>NA|NA|TRBJ2-5|TRBV27
CASSSRQSYQETQYF
TGTGCCAGCAGTTCAAGACAGAGCTACCAAGAGACCCAGTACTTC
>TRBD1|NA|TRBJ2-5|TRBV5-1
CASSPTGAWETQYF
TGCGCCAGCAGCCCGACAGGGGCCTGGGAGACCCAGTACTTC
>TRBD1|few|TRBJ1-4|TRBV28
CASTYRQGRDEKLFF
TGTGCCAGCACCTACAGACAGGGGAGGGATGAAAAACTGTTTTTT
>NA|once|TRBJ1-2|TRBV5-8
CASSFGSQDLQDNYGYTF
TGTGCCAGCAGCTTTGGCAGTCAGGATTTACAAGATAACTATGGCTACACCTTC
>TRBD1|NA|TRBJ2-1|TRBV6-4
CASRLRGSDEQFF
TGTGCCAGCAGACTCAGGGGGAGCGATGAGCAGTTCTTC
>NA|NA|TRBJ2-7|TRBV19
CASSDPGPGYERYF
TGTGCCAGTAGTGACCCCGGTCCGGGTTACGAGCGGTACTTC
>TRBD1|NA|TRBJ1-2|TRBV12-3/TRBV12-4
CASRPDRVHGYTF
TGTGCCAGCAGGCCCGACAGGGTGCATGGCTACACCTTC
>NA|NA|TRBJ2-3|TRBV6-5
CASSTGSSRTDTQYF
TGTGCCAGTTCGACAGGAAGTTCCAGGACAGATACGCAGTATTTT
>TRBD1|NA|TRBJ1-2|TRBV28
CASSPGQDNGYTF
TGTGCCAGCAGTCCGGGACAGGATAATGGCTACACCTTC
>TRBD1|NA|TRBJ1-5|TRBV7-2
CASSQGTGKSPQHF
TGTGCCAGCAGCCAAGGGACAGGGAAATCGCCCCAGCATTTT
>NA|NA|TRBJ2-3|TRBV5-1
CASSRYRGTSSLSTDTQYF
TGCGCCAGCAGCCGATACAGGGGAACTAGCTCCCTCAGCACAGATACGCAGTATTTT
>NA|NA|TRBJ2-7|TRBV27
CASSLEARSYEQYF
TGTGCCAGCAGTTTAGAGGCCAGATCCTACGAGCAGTACTTC
>NA|NA|TRBJ1-5|TRBV11-2
CASSPGLSQPQHF
TGTGCCAGCAGCCCGGGACTTTCCCAGCCCCAGCATTTT
>TRBD2|NA|TRBJ2-3|TRBV7-2
CASSFWTSGRGDTQYF
TGTGCCAGCAGCTTTTGGACTAGCGGGAGGGGAGATACGCAGTATTTT
>NA|NA|TRBJ1-5|TRBV7-9
CASSLSGLSNQPQHF
TGTGCCAGCAGCTTATCTGGGCTTAGCAATCAGCCCCAGCATTTT
>TRBD1|NA|TRBJ2-7|TRBV19
CASSRDRESYEQYF
TGTGCCAGTAGTAGGGACAGGGAATCCTACGAGCAGTACTTC
>NA|NA|TRBJ1-4|TRBV28
CASSKRNEKLFF
TGTGCCAGCTCCAAGCGGAATGAAAAACTGTTTTTT
>TRBD1|NA|TRBJ1-2|TRBV6-1
CASSVGTGGRSGGYTF
TGTGCCAGCAGTGTGGGCACAGGGGGCAGGTCGGGAGGCTACACCTTC
>NA|once|TRBJ2-1|TRBV6-2/TRBV6-3
CASSYRDSRSYNEQFF
TGTGCCAGCAGTTACCGCGACAGTCGCTCCTACAATGAGCAGTTCTTC
>TRBD1|NA|TRBJ2-3|TRBV5-1
CASSDREGDTQYF
TGCGCCAGCAGTGACAGGGAAGGGGATACGCAGTATTTT
>NA|NA|TRBJ1-1|TRBV10-3
CAIREAGGHSEAFF
TGTGCCATCAGGGAGGCGGGGGGACATTCTGAAGCTTTCTTT